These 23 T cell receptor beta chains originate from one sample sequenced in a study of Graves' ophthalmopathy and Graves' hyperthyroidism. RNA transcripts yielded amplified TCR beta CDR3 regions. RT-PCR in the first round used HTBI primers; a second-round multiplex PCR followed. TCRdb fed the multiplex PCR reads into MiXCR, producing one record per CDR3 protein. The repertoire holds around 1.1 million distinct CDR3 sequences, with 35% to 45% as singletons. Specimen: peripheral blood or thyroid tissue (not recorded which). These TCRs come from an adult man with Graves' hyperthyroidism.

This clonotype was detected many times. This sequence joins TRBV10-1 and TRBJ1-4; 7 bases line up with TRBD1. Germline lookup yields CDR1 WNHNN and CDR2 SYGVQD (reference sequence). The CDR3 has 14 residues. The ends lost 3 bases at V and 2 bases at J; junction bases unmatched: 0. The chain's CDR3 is CASSEQGTNEKLFF. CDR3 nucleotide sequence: TGCGCCAGCAGTGAACAGGGGACTAATGAAAAACTGTTTTTT.

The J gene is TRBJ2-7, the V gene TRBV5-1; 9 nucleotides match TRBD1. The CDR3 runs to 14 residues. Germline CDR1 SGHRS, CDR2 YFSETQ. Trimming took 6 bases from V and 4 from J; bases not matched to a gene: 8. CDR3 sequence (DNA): TGCGCCAGCACCCCGGGGACAGGGAAATACGAGCAGTACTTC. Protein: CASTPGTGKYEQYF.

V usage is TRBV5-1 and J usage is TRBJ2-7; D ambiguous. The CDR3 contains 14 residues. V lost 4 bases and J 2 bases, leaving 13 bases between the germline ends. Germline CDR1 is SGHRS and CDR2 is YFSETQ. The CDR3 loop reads CASSLHGPPYEQYF. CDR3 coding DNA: TGCGCCAGCAGCCTCCATGGACCGCCCTACGAGCAGTACTTC.

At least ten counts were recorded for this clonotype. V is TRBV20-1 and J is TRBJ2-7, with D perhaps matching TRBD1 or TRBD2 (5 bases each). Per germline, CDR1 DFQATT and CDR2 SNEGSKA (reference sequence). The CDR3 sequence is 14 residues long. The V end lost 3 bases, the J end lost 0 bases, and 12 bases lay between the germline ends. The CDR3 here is CSASGGWGSYEQYF. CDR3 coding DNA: TGCAGTGCTAGTGGGGGTTGGGGCTCCTACGAGCAGTACTTC.

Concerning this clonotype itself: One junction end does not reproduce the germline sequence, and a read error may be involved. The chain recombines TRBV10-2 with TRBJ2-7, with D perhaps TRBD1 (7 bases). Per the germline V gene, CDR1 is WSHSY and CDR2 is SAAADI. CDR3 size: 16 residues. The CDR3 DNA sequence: TGTGCCAGCAGTTACTCGAACAGGGGAGGCTCCTACGAGCAGTACTTC. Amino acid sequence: CASSYSNRGGSYEQYF.

CDR3 sequence: CASTLGGQSGQETQYF. CDR3 coding DNA: TGTGCCAGCACCCTGGGGGGTCAATCGGGCCAAGAGACCCAGTACTTC. This chain uses TRBV5-5 with TRBJ2-5; D is perhaps TRBD2 (6 bases). This CDR3 comprises 16 residues. Per the germline V gene, CDR1 is SGHKS and CDR2 is YYEKEE (reference sequence). The V and J ends lost 6 bases and 1 base respectively, with 19 bases between them.

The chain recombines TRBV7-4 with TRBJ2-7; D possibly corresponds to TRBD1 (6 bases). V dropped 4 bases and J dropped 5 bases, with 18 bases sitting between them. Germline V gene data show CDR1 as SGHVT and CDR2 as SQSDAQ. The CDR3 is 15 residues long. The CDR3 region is CASSYPPSGTHEQYF. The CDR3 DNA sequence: TGTGCCAGCAGCTATCCCCCCTCCGGGACACACGAGCAGTACTTC.

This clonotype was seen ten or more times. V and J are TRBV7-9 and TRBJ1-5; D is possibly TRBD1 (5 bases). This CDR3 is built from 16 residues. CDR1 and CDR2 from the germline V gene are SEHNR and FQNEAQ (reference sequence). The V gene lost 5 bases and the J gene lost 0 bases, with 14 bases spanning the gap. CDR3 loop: CASSQNRDGSNQPQHF. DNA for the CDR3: TGTGCCAGCAGCCAAAACCGGGACGGTAGCAATCAGCCCCAGCATTTT.

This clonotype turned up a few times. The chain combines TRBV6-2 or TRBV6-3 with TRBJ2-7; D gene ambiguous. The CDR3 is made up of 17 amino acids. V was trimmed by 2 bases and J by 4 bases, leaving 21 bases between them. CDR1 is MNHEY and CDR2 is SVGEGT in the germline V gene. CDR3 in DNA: TGTGCCAGCAGTTACCTTCGAGAGGTTGGCTTTTCGTACGAGCAGTACTTC. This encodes CASSYLREVGFSYEQYF.

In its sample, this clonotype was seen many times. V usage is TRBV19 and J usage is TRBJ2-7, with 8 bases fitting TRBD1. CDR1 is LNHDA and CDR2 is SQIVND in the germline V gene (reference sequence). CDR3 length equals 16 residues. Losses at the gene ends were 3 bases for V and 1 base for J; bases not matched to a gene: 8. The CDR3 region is CASSMSGQGPSYEQYF. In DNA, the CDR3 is TGTGCCAGTAGTATGTCTGGACAGGGTCCTTCCTACGAGCAGTACTTC. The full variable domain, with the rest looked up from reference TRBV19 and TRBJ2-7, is DGGITQSPKYLFRKEGQNVTLSCEQNLNHDAMYWYRQDPGQGLRLIYYSQIVNDFQKGDIAEGYSVSREKKESFPLTVTSAQKNPTAFYLCASSMSGQGPSYEQYFGPGTRLTVT.

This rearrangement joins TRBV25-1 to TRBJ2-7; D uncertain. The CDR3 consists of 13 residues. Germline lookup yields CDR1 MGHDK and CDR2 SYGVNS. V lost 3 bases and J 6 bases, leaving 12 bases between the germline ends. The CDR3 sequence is CASSEAGVFEQYF. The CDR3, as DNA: TGTGCCAGCAGTGAGGCTGGGGTTTTCGAGCAGTACTTC.

DNA for the CDR3: TGTGCCAGCAGTGAAGTCCCGACTGACAAGCAGTACTTC. Protein: CASSEVPTDKQYF. The chain combines TRBV6-1 with TRBJ2-5; D not resolved. Germline V gene data show CDR1 as MNHNS and CDR2 as SASEGT. This CDR3 has 13 residues. V lost 1 base, J lost 11 bases, and 14 bases lay in between.

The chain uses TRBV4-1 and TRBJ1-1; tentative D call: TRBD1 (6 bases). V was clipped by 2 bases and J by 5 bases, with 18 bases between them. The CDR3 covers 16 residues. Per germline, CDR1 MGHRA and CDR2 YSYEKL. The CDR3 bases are TGCGCCAGCAGCCAACAGCCAGAGGGGGGTGGTACTGAAGCTTTCTTT. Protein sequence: CASSQQPEGGGTEAFF.

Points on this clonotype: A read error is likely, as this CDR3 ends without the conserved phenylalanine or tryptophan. The chain's CDR3 is CASSSNILGEHRGPGNTIYC. CDR3 sequence (DNA): TGTGCCAGCAGCTCCAATATCTTAGGCGAACACCGCGGACCTGGAAACACCATATATTGT. The chain uses TRBV7-8 and TRBJ1-3; D gene uncertain. CDR1 and CDR2 (germline): SGHVS, FQNEAQ. This CDR3 has 20 amino acids. With 4 bases removed from V and 2 bases from J, the gap between germline ends came to 27 bases.

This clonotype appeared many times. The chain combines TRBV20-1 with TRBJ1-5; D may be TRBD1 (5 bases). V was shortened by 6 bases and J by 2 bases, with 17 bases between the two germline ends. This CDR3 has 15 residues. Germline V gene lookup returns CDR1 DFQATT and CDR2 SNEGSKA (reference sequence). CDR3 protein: CSATNPGPRNQPQHF. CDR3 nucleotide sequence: TGCAGTGCAACGAACCCGGGACCGCGCAATCAGCCCCAGCATTTT.

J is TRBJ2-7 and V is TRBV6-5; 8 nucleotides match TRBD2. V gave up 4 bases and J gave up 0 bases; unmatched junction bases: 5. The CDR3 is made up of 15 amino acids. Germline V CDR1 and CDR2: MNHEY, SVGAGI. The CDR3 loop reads CASSSTGTSSYEQYF. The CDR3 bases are TGTGCCAGCAGTTCCACCGGGACTAGCTCCTACGAGCAGTACTTC.

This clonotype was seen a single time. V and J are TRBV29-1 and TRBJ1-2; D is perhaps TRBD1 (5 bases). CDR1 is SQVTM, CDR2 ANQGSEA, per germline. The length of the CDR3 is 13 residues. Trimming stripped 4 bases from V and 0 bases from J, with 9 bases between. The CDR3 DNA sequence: TGCAGCGTTGGGGGCAGCTCTAACTATGGCTACACCTTC. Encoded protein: CSVGGSSNYGYTF. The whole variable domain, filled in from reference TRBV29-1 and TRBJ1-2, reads SAVISQKPSRDICQRGTSLTIQCQVDSQVTMMFWYRQQPGQSLTLIATANQGSEATYESGFVIDKFPISRPNLTFSTLTVSNMSPEDSSIYLCSVGGSSNYGYTFGSGTRLTVV.

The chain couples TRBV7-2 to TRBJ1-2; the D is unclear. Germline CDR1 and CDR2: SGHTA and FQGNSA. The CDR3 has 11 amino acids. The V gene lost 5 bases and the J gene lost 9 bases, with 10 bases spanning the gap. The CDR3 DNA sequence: TGTGCCAGCAGCAACGGGTATAGCTACACCTTC. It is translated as CASSNGYSYTF.

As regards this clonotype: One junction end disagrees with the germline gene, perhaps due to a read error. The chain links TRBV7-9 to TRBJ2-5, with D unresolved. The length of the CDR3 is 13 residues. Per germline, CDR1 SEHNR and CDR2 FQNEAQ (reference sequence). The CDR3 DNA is TGTGCCAGCAGCTCACTGTCGCCACCTCGTCCGTTCTTC. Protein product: CASSSLSPPRPFF.

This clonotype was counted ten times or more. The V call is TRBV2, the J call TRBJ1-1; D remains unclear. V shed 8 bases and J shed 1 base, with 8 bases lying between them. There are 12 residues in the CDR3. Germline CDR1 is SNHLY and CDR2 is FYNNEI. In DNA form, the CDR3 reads TGTGCCAGCCGGTGGGGGAACACTGAAGCTTTCTTT. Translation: CASRWGNTEAFF.

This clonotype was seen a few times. CDR3 sequence (DNA): TGTGCCAGCAGTCAAAAAACAGGAGGGACTGAAGCTTTCTTT. It specifies CASSQKTGGTEAFF. The V call is TRBV7-2, the J call TRBJ1-1; D might be TRBD1 (5 bases). The germline gives CDR1 SGHTA, CDR2 FQGNSA. The CDR3 loop spans 14 amino acids. V gave up 6 bases and J gave up 5 bases, with 16 bases separating them.

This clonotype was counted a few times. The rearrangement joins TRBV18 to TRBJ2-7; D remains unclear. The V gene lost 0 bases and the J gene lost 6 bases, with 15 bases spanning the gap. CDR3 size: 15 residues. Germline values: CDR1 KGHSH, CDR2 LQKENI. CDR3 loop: CASSPPVWGPREQYF. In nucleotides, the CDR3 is TGTGCCAGCTCACCACCGGTTTGGGGTCCGCGCGAGCAGTACTTC. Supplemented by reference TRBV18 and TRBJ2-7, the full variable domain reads NAGVMQNPRHLVRRRGQEARLRCSPMKGHSHVYWYRQLPEEGLKFMVYLQKENIIDESGMPKERFSAEFPKEGPSILRIQQVVRGDSAAYFCASSPPVWGPREQYFGPGTRLTVT.

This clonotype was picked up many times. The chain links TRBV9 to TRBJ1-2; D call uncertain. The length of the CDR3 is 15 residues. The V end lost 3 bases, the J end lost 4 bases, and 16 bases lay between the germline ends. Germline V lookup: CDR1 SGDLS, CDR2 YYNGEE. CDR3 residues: CASSAYEAAPYGYTF. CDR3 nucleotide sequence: TGTGCCAGCAGCGCCTACGAGGCAGCCCCCTATGGCTACACCTTC. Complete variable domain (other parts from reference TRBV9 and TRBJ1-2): DSGVTQTPKHLITATGQRVTLRCSPRSGDLSVYWYQQSLDQGLQFLIQYYNGEERAKGNILERFSAQQFPDLHSELNLSSLELGDSALYFCASSAYEAAPYGYTFGSGTRLTVV.